Detailed here is one T cell receptor (beta chain). Antigen: not known. Clones were read by immunoSEQ multiplex PCR, and TCRdb kept only the in-frame ones, dropping some. The profile shows approximately 20,000 clones, roughly nine tenths of them singletons. The data originate from a study of T cells after posttransplantation cyclophosphamide. Study results and caveats: Tissue-infiltrating T cells from skin or gut overlapped little with blood T cells. Later blood repertoires were often dominated by clones from the donor CD8+ memory compartment. Recipient CMV seropositivity and CMV reactivation strongly tracked TRB clonality.

Losses at the gene ends were 10 bases for V and 0 bases for J; bases not matched to a gene: 18. CDR1 and CDR2 from the germline V gene are LNHDA and SQIVND (reference sequence). CDR3 length: 18 residues. Control samples came 1 year after myeloablative marrow transplants with methotrexate plus calcineurin inhibitor. The sample in question was PBMCs, obtained just over 350 days after allogeneic stem cell transplant with calcineurin inhibitor and methotrexate. The genes are TRBV19 and TRBJ2-1; TRBD2 aligns across 7 bases. The clonotype was recovered from a female patient younger than 45 who received an allogeneic stem cell transplant from an unrelated donor, was CMV-positive, and had acute and chronic GVHD. Some T cells may have originated in the graft donor. The chain's CDR3 is CATLKSPREWTSYNEQFF. In DNA form, the CDR3 reads TGTGCCACCCTCAAGTCCCCGCGGGAGTGGACCTCCTACAATGAGCAGTTCTTC. Supplemented by reference TRBV19 and TRBJ2-1, the full variable domain reads DGGITQSPKYLFRKEGQNVTLSCEQNLNHDAMYWYRQDPGQGLRLIYYSQIVNDFQKGDIAEGYSVSREKKESFPLTVTSAQKNPTAFYLCATLKSPREWTSYNEQFFGPGTRLTVL.